The 18 T cell receptor beta chains below were found in one sample sequenced in a study of human T cells and chemical hapten exposure. Time point reported: patch test 2, 6 weeks after DPC sensitization. Regarding treatment: therapeutic diphenylcyclopropenone sensitization with weekly scalp DPC. TCRdb reprocessed the RACE reads with MiXCR, giving one entry per CDR3 protein. The sample gives about 42,000 distinct CDR3 sequences, 8.9% of which show up once; about 15% is in the top ten. Sample: whole blood, taken in connection with sensitization to the hapten diphenylcyclopropenone (DPC). All receptors derive from a woman in her forties with alopecia areata. Some clones in this sample may be carry-over from other donors' samples.

The rearrangement uses TRBV7-9 and TRBJ2-2; D call uncertain. The CDR3 covers 14 residues. CDR1 SEHNR and CDR2 FQNEAQ come from the germline V gene (reference sequence). The V and J ends lost 1 base and 4 bases respectively, with 7 bases between them. In DNA form, the CDR3 reads TGTGCCAGCAGCTTAGGATGGAGCACCGGGGAGCTGTTTTTT. This translates into CASSLGWSTGELFF.

This clonotype was counted ten times or more. This chain links TRBV2 with TRBJ1-2; no clear D gene. The CDR3 runs 14 residues. Germline CDR1 SNHLY, CDR2 FYNNEI. The V end was cut by 8 bases, the J end by 8 bases, with 21 bases between. In nucleotides, the CDR3 is TGTGCCAGCCAGCTCGAGGGCCCCTTTGGCGGCTACACCTTC. It translates to CASQLEGPFGGYTF.

There are many counts of this clonotype. The rearrangement joins TRBV5-5 to TRBJ2-5; TRBD1 is a possible D gene (6 bases). The ends were cut back, 4 bases at V and 3 bases at J, with 22 bases in the middle. The germline CDR1 and CDR2 sequences are SGHKS and YYEKEE (reference sequence). The CDR3 has 17 residues. For the CDR3, the DNA is TGTGCCAGCAGCCTCTACCCGACCGGGACAAACAAAGAGACCCAGTACTTC. It is translated as CASSLYPTGTNKETQYF.

This clonotype was recorded a few times. CDR3: CAFKTGTNEKLFF. In nucleotides, the CDR3 is TGTGCCTTTAAAACCGGGACGAACGAAAAACTGTTTTTT. The rearrangement links TRBV30 to TRBJ1-4; the D gene is possibly TRBD1 (5 bases). CDR3 length equals 13 residues. V gave up 7 bases and J gave up 8 bases, with 17 bases separating them. Germline CDR1 reads GTSNPN; CDR2 reads SVGIG (reference sequence).

In this sample, this clonotype turned up many times. The chain's CDR3 is CASSQSRNSGNTEAFF. CDR3 DNA: TGTGCCAGCAGCCAAAGTAGGAATTCAGGGAACACTGAAGCTTTCTTT. The chain uses TRBV4-2 and TRBJ1-1; D is unresolved. The germline CDR1 and CDR2 sequences are LGHNA and YNFKEQ. Trimming shortened V by 2 bases and J by 1 base, and 14 bases separated the two germline ends. The CDR3 totals 16 residues.

This clonotype was seen ten or more times. This chain uses TRBV9 with TRBJ1-6, with a possible D match to TRBD1 (5 bases). V shed 0 bases and J shed 2 bases, with 12 bases lying between them. CDR3 length equals 17 residues. Germline V gives CDR1 SGDLS, CDR2 YYNGEE. The CDR3 nucleotides read TGTGCCAGCAGCGTAGGAGGAAGGGGAACCTATAATTCACCCCTCCACTTT. It translates to CASSVGGRGTYNSPLHF.

V and J are TRBV6-2 or TRBV6-3 and TRBJ1-3; a weak D match, TRBD1 (5 bases). CDR3 length: 16 residues. The V and J ends lost 2 bases and 0 bases respectively, with 11 bases between them. Germline lookup yields CDR1 MNHEY and CDR2 SVGEGT. The DNA for the CDR3 is TGTGCCAGCAGTTACGAACAGGTCAGCTCTGGAAACACCATATATTTT. Its protein product is CASSYEQVSSGNTIYF.

This clonotype was seen repeatedly, ten times or more. This sequence joins TRBV30 and TRBJ1-6; TRBD1 might be the D (5 bases). The germline V and J ends were trimmed by 1 base and 13 bases, with 23 bases remaining between them. This CDR3 has 16 amino acids. Germline V gene lookup returns CDR1 GTSNPN and CDR2 SVGIG (reference sequence). The CDR3 is CAWSGGRESPVGPLHF. The CDR3 DNA follows: TGTGCCTGGAGTGGAGGCAGGGAGTCCCCCGTGGGGCCCCTCCACTTT.

This clonotype was seen only a few times. The chain combines TRBV6-1 with TRBJ1-4; D unclear. This CDR3 is built from 11 residues. Trimming removed 4 bases from V and 12 bases from J, with 9 bases in between. Germline V gene sequence: CDR1 MNHNS, CDR2 SASEGT. The CDR3, as DNA: TGTGCCAGCAGTGGGAGTCGAGAACTGTTTTTT. This sequence encodes CASSGSRELFF.

At least ten counts were recorded for this clonotype. V gene TRBV9 combines with J gene TRBJ2-7, with D perhaps TRBD1 (5 bases). Germline CDR1 is SGDLS and CDR2 is YYNGEE. V was shortened by 0 bases and J by 6 bases, with 34 bases between the two germline ends. The CDR3 has 21 residues. The CDR3 loop reads CASSVGQNPAEGFEETIEQYF. The CDR3 bases are TGTGCCAGCAGCGTAGGACAGAATCCCGCCGAAGGATTCGAGGAAACTATCGAGCAGTACTTC.

In this sample, this clonotype turned up many times. The rearrangement joins TRBV7-9 to TRBJ2-2; possibly TRBD1 for D (5 bases). Germline CDR1 SEHNR, CDR2 FQNEAQ (reference sequence). This CDR3 is 15 amino acids long. The V end lost 3 bases, the J end lost 1 base, and 9 bases lay between the germline ends. CDR3 sequence: CASSFRARNTGELFF. The CDR3 DNA is TGTGCCAGCAGCTTCAGGGCCCGGAACACCGGGGAGCTGTTTTTT.

This clonotype was counted many times. V is TRBV4-1 and J is TRBJ1-5; 7 bases agree with TRBD1. Germline CDR1 reads MGHRA; CDR2 reads YSYEKL. V gave up 4 bases and J gave up 3 bases; unmatched junction bases: 9. The CDR3 is made up of 16 amino acids. The CDR3 reads CASSLVGRGPNQPQHF. The CDR3 DNA reads TGCGCCAGCAGCCTGGTGGGTAGGGGGCCCAATCAGCCCCAGCATTTT.

V usage is TRBV6-6 and J usage is TRBJ2-5; 7 bases are shared with TRBD2. The CDR3 sequence is 15 residues long. Per the germline V gene, CDR1 is MNHNY and CDR2 is SVGAGI (reference sequence). With V trimmed by 5 bases and J by 1 base, 7 bases remained unmatched. CDR3 residues: CASSKSGEPQETQYF. CDR3 coding DNA: TGTGCCAGCAGTAAGAGCGGGGAGCCCCAAGAGACCCAGTACTTC.

This sequence joins TRBV7-2 and TRBJ2-7; TRBD1 matches at 7 bases. There are 16 residues in the CDR3. CDR1 and CDR2 from the germline V gene are SGHTA and FQGNSA. V lost 3 bases to trimming and J lost 4 bases; unmatched junction nucleotides: 12. CDR3 protein: CASSFSGTAQIYEQYF. DNA of the CDR3: TGTGCCAGCAGCTTCTCCGGGACAGCGCAAATTTACGAGCAGTACTTC.

There are a few counts of this clonotype. V gene TRBV9 combines with J gene TRBJ2-2; TRBD2 is a possible D gene (6 bases). CDR1 is SGDLS, CDR2 YYNGEE, per germline. V lost 2 bases to trimming and J lost 4 bases, with 12 bases between them. The CDR3 has 15 amino acids. CDR3: CASSVGGSATGELFF. The CDR3 DNA follows: TGTGCCAGCAGCGTGGGGGGATCGGCCACCGGGGAGCTGTTTTTT.

This clonotype was picked up many times. This chain links TRBV5-5 with TRBJ1-1; D not certain. Trimming cost V 1 base and J 0 bases, with 16 bases left between them. Germline CDR1 is SGHKS and CDR2 is YYEKEE (reference sequence). This CDR3 has 17 residues. CDR3 amino acids: CASSLKESSTMNTEAFF. CDR3 in DNA: TGTGCCAGCAGCTTGAAGGAATCATCAACCATGAACACTGAAGCTTTCTTT.

Ten or more counts support this clonotype. V gene TRBV7-2 combines with J gene TRBJ2-2; tentatively, D is TRBD1 (6 bases). V lost 3 bases, J lost 3 bases, and 11 bases lay in between. The CDR3 has 15 residues. Germline CDR1 SGHTA, CDR2 FQGNSA. This CDR3 reads CASSFSQGYTGELFF. For the CDR3, the DNA is TGTGCCAGCAGCTTCTCTCAGGGGTACACCGGGGAGCTGTTTTTT.

This clonotype appeared a single time. A much larger clone lies a single base off, so this may be a read error. V and J are TRBV7-2 and TRBJ2-3; no firm D call. This CDR3 is built from 14 residues. Germline CDR1 is SGHTA and CDR2 is FQGNSA. The CDR3 spells CAGSSRTSTDTQYF. CDR3 DNA sequence: TGTGCCGGCAGCTCGCGGACGAGCACAGATACGCAGTATTTT.